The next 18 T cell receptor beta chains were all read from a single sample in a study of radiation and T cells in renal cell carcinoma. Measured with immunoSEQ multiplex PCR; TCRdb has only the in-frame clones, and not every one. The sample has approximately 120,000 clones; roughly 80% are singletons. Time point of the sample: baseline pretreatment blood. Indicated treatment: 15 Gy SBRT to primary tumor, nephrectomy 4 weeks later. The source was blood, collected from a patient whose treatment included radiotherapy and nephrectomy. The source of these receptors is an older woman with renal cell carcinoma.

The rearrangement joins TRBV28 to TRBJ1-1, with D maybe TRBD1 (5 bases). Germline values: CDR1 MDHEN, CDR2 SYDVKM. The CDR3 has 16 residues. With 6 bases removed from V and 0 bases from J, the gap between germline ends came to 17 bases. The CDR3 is CASRLDRHLLNTEAFF. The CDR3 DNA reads TGTGCCAGCAGGCTAGACAGACACCTACTGAACACTGAAGCTTTCTTT.

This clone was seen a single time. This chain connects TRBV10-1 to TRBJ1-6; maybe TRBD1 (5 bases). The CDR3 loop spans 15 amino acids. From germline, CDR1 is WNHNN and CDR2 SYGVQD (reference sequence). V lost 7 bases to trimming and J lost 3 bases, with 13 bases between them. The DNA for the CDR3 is TGCGCCAGCATGACAGCTTCCTTCTATAATTCACCCCTCCACTTT. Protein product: CASMTASFYNSPLHF.

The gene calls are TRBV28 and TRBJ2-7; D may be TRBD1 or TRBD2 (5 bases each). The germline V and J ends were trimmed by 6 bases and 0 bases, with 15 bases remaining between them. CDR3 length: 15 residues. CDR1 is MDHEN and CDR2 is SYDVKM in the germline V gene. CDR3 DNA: TGTGCCAGCAGCAAGGGACCAATGAACTCCTACGAGCAGTACTTC. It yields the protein CASSKGPMNSYEQYF.

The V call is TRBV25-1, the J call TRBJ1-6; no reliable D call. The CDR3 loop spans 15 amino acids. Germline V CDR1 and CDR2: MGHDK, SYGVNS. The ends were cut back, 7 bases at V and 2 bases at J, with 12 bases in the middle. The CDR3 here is CASTSGRTYNSPLHF. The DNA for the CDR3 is TGTGCCAGCACTTCCGGGCGCACCTATAATTCACCCCTCCACTTT.

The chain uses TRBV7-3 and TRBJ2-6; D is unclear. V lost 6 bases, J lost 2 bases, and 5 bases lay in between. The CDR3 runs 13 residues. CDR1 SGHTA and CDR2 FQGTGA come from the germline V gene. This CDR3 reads CASRGAGANVLTF. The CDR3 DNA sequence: TGTGCCAGCAGGGGCGCTGGGGCCAACGTCCTGACTTTC. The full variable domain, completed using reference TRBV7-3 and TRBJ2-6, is GAGVSQTPSNKVTEKGKYVELRCDPISGHTALYWYRQSLGQGPEFLIYFQGTGAADDSGLPNDRFFAVRPEGSVSTLKIQRTERGDSAVYLCASRGAGANVLTFGAGSRLTVL.

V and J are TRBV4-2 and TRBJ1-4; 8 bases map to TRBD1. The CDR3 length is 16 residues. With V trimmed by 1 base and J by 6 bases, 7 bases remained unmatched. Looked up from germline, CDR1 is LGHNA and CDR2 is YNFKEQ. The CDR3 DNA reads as TGTGCCAGCAGCCAAGTGCTCGCGACAGGGGATGAAAAACTGTTTTTT. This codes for CASSQVLATGDEKLFF.

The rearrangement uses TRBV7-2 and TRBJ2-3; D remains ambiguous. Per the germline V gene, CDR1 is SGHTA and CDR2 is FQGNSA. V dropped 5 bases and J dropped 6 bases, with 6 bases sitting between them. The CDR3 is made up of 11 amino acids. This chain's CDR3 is CASSPLDTQYF. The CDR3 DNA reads TGTGCCAGCAGCCCCTTGGATACGCAGTATTTT.

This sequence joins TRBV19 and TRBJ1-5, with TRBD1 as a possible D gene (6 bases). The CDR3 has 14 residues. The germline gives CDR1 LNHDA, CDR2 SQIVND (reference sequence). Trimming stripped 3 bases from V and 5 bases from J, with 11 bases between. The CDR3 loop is CASSIQGSDQPQHF. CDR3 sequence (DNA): TGTGCCAGTAGTATTCAGGGGTCGGATCAGCCCCAGCATTTT. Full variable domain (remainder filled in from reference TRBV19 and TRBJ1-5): DGGITQSPKYLFRKEGQNVTLSCEQNLNHDAMYWYRQDPGQGLRLIYYSQIVNDFQKGDIAEGYSVSREKKESFPLTVTSAQKNPTAFYLCASSIQGSDQPQHFGDGTRLSIL.

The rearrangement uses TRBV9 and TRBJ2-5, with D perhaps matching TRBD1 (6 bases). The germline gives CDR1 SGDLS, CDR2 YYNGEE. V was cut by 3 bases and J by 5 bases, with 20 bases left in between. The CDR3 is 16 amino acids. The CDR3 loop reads CASSANPTGPQETQYF. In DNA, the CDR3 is TGTGCCAGCAGCGCCAACCCAACAGGGCCCCAGGAGACCCAGTACTTC.

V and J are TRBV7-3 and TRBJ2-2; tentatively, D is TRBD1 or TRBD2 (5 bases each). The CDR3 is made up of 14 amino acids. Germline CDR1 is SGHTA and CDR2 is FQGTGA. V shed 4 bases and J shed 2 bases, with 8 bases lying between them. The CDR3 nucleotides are TGTGCCAGCAGCTGGGGGACCAACACCGGGGAGCTGTTTTTT. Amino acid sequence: CASSWGTNTGELFF.

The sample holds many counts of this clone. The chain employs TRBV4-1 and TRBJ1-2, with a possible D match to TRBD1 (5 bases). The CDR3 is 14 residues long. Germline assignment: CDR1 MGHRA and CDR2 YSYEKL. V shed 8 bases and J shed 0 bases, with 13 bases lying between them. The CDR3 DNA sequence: TGCGCCAGCGTCGAGGACACCACTAACTATGGCTACACCTTC. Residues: CASVEDTTNYGYTF.

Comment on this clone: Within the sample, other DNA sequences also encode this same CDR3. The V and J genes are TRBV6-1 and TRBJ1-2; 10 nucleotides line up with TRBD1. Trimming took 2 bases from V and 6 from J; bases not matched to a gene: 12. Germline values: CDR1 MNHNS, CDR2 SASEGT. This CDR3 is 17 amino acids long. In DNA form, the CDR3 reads TGTGCCAGCAGTGAATTCGGGACAGGGGTCTTTACGGATGGCTACACCTTC. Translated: CASSEFGTGVFTDGYTF.

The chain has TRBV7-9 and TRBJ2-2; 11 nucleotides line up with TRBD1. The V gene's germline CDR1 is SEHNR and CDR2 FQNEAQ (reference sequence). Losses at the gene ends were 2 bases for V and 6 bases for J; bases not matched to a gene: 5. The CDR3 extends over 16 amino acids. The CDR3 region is CASSLPPGQGAGELFF. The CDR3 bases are TGTGCCAGCAGCTTACCACCGGGACAGGGGGCCGGGGAGCTGTTTTTT.

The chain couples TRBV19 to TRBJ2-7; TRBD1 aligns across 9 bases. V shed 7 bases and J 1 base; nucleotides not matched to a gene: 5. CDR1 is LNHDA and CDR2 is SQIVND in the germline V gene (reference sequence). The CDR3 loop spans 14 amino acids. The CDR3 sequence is CASTGTGRSYEQYF. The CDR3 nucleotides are TGTGCCAGTACTGGGACAGGGAGGTCCTACGAGCAGTACTTC. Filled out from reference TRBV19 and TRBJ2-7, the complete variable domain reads DGGITQSPKYLFRKEGQNVTLSCEQNLNHDAMYWYRQDPGQGLRLIYYSQIVNDFQKGDIAEGYSVSREKKESFPLTVTSAQKNPTAFYLCASTGTGRSYEQYFGPGTRLTVT.

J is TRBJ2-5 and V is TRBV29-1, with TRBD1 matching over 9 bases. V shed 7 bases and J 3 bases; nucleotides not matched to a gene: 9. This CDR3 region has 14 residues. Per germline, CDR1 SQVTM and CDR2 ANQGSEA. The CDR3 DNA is TGCAGCGCCCGCGGAGGGACAGGGAAAGAGACCCAGTACTTC. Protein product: CSARGGTGKETQYF. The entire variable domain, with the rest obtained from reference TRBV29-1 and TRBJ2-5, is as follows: SAVISQKPSRDICQRGTSLTIQCQVDSQVTMMFWYRQQPGQSLTLIATANQGSEATYESGFVIDKFPISRPNLTFSTLTVSNMSPEDSSIYLCSARGGTGKETQYFGPGTRLLVL.

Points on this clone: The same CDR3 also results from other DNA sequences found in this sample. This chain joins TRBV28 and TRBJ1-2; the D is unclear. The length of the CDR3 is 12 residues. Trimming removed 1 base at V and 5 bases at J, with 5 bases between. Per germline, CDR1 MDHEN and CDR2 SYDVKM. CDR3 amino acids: CASSLSEYGYTF. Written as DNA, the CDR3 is TGTGCCAGCAGTTTATCAGAGTATGGCTACACCTTC.

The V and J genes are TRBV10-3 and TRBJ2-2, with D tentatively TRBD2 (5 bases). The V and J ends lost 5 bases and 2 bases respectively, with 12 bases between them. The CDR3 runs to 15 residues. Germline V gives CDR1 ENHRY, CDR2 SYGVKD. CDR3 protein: CAISRTADNTGELFF. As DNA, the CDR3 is TGTGCCATCAGTCGAACAGCGGACAACACCGGGGAGCTGTTTTTT.

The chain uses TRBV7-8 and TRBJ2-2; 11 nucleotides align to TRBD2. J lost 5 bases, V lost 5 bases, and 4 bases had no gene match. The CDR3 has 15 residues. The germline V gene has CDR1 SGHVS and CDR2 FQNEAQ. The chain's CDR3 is CASSKLAGETGELFF. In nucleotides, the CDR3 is TGTGCCAGCAGCAAACTAGCGGGAGAAACCGGGGAGCTGTTTTTT.